The 24 T cell receptor beta chains listed next were all sequenced from one sample in a study of blood T cell repertoires in COVID-19. Sequencing was performed with immunoSEQ multiplex PCR; in TCRdb, only in-frame clones are kept and a portion is missing. The repertoire holds 86,000 or so clones, with roughly 96% as singletons. The sample consisted of peripheral blood. The receptors come from a human donor with active COVID-19. The donor label of this sample is uncertain.

The rearrangement links TRBV28 to TRBJ1-1, with unresolved D. CDR1 is MDHEN, CDR2 SYDVKM, per germline. The CDR3 is 12 amino acids. V was trimmed by 7 bases and J by 3 bases, leaving 9 bases between them. CDR3 sequence reads: CASMSKHTEAFF. CDR3 sequence (DNA): TGTGCCAGCATGTCTAAACACACTGAAGCTTTCTTT.

The rearrangement joins TRBV9 to TRBJ1-1; D uncertain. The CDR3 extends over 14 amino acids. Per germline, CDR1 SGDLS and CDR2 YYNGEE. V dropped 4 bases and J dropped 3 bases, with 13 bases sitting between them. The CDR3 region has the DNA TGTGCCAGCAGCCTGGGCCTAACTTACACTGAAGCTTTCTTT. Residues: CASSLGLTYTEAFF.

This chain uses TRBV10-2 with TRBJ2-3; 9 nucleotides match TRBD2. Germline CDR1 WSHSY, CDR2 SAAADI. The CDR3 has 15 amino acids. Losses at the gene ends were 4 bases for V and 6 bases for J; bases not matched to a gene: 8. The CDR3 reads CASSVIAGEADTQYF. The CDR3 DNA reads as TGCGCCAGCAGTGTTATAGCGGGGGAGGCGGATACGCAGTATTTT.

This chain joins TRBV19 and TRBJ1-1, with a weak D call TRBD1 (6 bases). CDR3 size: 16 residues. The germline V gene has CDR1 LNHDA and CDR2 SQIVND (reference sequence). The V end was cut by 3 bases, the J end by 1 base, with 15 bases between. CDR3 nucleotides: TGTGCCAGTAGTATCCCCGCCGGGACACCGAACACTGAAGCTTTCTTT. This encodes CASSIPAGTPNTEAFF.

The V call is TRBV4-1, the J call TRBJ2-2; no definite D call. The CDR3 spans 13 residues. The germline gives CDR1 MGHRA, CDR2 YSYEKL. The germline V and J ends were trimmed by 6 bases and 6 bases, with 11 bases remaining between them. The CDR3 DNA reads as TGCGCCAGCAGACTACAAGCCTCCGGGGAGCTGTTTTTT. As protein: CASRLQASGELFF.

J is TRBJ1-3 and V is TRBV25-1, with 7 bases identical to TRBD1. Germline CDR1 reads MGHDK; CDR2 reads SYGVNS. The CDR3 has 16 amino acids. V dropped 3 bases and J dropped 2; count of bases not matched to a gene: 7. CDR3 loop: CASSDDRALTGNTIYF. The CDR3 nucleotides read TGTGCCAGCAGTGACGACAGGGCGCTCACTGGAAACACCATATATTTT.

The chain is built from TRBV6-5 and TRBJ1-1, with 8 bases that match TRBD1. The V gene end was trimmed by 3 bases and the J gene end by 4 bases; junction bases not matched to a gene: 7. The CDR3 spans 15 residues. CDR1 and CDR2 from the germline V gene are MNHEY and SVGAGI. The CDR3 sequence: CASSYIGTGFTEAFF. DNA of the CDR3: TGTGCCAGCAGTTATATAGGGACAGGCTTCACTGAAGCTTTCTTT.

The V gene is TRBV11-2, the J gene TRBJ1-2; D not certain. The CDR3 sequence is 12 residues long. Germline CDR1 reads SGHAT; CDR2 reads FQNNGV. V was shortened by 3 bases and J by 2 bases, with 4 bases between the two germline ends. The CDR3 protein is CASSFLNYGYTF. In DNA form, the CDR3 reads TGTGCCAGCAGCTTTTTAAACTATGGCTACACCTTC.

The rearrangement joins TRBV19 to TRBJ1-1; tentative D call: TRBD1 (5 bases). The ends were cut back, 3 bases at V and 0 bases at J, with 17 bases in the middle. CDR1 and CDR2 from the germline V gene are LNHDA and SQIVND (reference sequence). This CDR3 spans 17 amino acids. Here the CDR3 DNA reads TGTGCCAGTAGTATGGGACTCCTCCTTGGCATGAACACTGAAGCTTTCTTT. It encodes CASSMGLLLGMNTEAFF.

The chain combines TRBV11-2 with TRBJ2-7; D is possibly TRBD1 (5 bases). CDR1 SGHAT and CDR2 FQNNGV come from the germline V gene. The V end lost 0 bases, the J end lost 4 bases, and 13 bases lay between the germline ends. The CDR3 has 15 residues. The CDR3 here is CASSLDSTENYEQYF. CDR3 coding DNA: TGTGCCAGCAGCTTAGATTCGACAGAGAATTACGAGCAGTACTTC.

The V call is TRBV5-1, the J call TRBJ2-7, with TRBD1 matching over 8 bases. This CDR3 is built from 14 residues. The germline gives CDR1 SGHRS, CDR2 YFSETQ. The junction had 3 bases not matched to a gene; V was cut back by 3 bases and J by 1 base. CDR3 sequence: CASSSGQVSYEQYF. DNA for the CDR3: TGCGCCAGCAGCTCGGGACAGGTATCCTACGAGCAGTACTTC.

This clone was recorded only once. The J gene is TRBJ1-1, the V gene TRBV12-3 or TRBV12-4; possibly TRBD1 for D (6 bases). Trimming shortened V by 6 bases and J by 7 bases, and 15 bases separated the two germline ends. This CDR3 contains 13 residues. The CDR3 DNA reads as TGTGCCAGCAGCTCGACCGGACAGAGTGAAGCTTTCTTT. Protein sequence: CASSSTGQSEAFF.

The chain employs TRBV19 and TRBJ2-4; D is undetermined. The CDR3 consists of 16 residues. CDR1 and CDR2 (germline): LNHDA, SQIVND (reference sequence). Trimming stripped 5 bases from V and 0 bases from J, with 14 bases between. The CDR3 loop is CASSPTDSVAKNIQYF. DNA for the CDR3: TGTGCCAGTAGTCCGACCGACTCGGTAGCCAAAAACATTCAGTACTTC.

The chain is built from TRBV7-8 and TRBJ1-5; no firm D call. The germline V and J ends were trimmed by 0 bases and 1 base, with 10 bases remaining between them. This CDR3 comprises 16 residues. Per the germline V gene, CDR1 is SGHVS and CDR2 is FQNEAQ. CDR3 in DNA: TGTGCCAGCAGCTTAGCTGGGAGGAAGAGCAATCAGCCCCAGCATTTT. Translated: CASSLAGRKSNQPQHF.

The chain has TRBV13 and TRBJ1-3; D perhaps matches TRBD1 (6 bases). Germline V lookup: CDR1 PRHDT, CDR2 FYEKMQ (reference sequence). With 4 bases removed from V and 2 bases from J, the gap between germline ends came to 15 bases. The CDR3 has 16 residues. CDR3 DNA sequence: TGTGCCAGCAGCTCAGGACAGAGCTTGACTGGAAACACCATATATTTT. Translation gives CASSSGQSLTGNTIYF. Full variable domain (remainder filled in from reference TRBV13 and TRBJ1-3): AAGVIQSPRHLIKEKRETATLKCYPIPRHDTVYWYQQGPGQDPQFLISFYEKMQSDKGSIPDRFSAQQFSDYHSELNMSSLELGDSALYFCASSSGQSLTGNTIYFGEGSWLTVV.

This rearrangement joins TRBV12-3 or TRBV12-4 to TRBJ1-1; no reliable D call. This CDR3 comprises 13 residues. V lost 3 bases, J lost 1 base, and 6 bases lay in between. CDR3 residues: CASSFKQNTEAFF. The CDR3 nucleotides are TGTGCCAGCAGTTTTAAGCAGAACACTGAAGCTTTCTTT.

J is TRBJ2-5 and V is TRBV2; 9 bases match TRBD2. From germline, CDR1 is SNHLY and CDR2 FYNNEI. Losses at the gene ends were 8 bases for V and 3 bases for J; bases not matched to a gene: 7. The CDR3 spans 14 residues. CDR3 residues: CASGGSSGKETQYF. The CDR3 bases are TGTGCCAGCGGGGGTTCTAGCGGGAAAGAGACCCAGTACTTC.

V is TRBV5-1 and J is TRBJ2-1, with TRBD1 matching over 9 bases. V dropped 0 bases and J dropped 13; count of bases not matched to a gene: 8. CDR1 SGHRS and CDR2 YFSETQ come from the germline V gene. The CDR3 is 14 residues long. The CDR3 nucleotides read TGCGCCAGCAGCTTGGACAGGGGGCCCTCGGAACAGTTCTTC. Translated: CASSLDRGPSEQFF.

This clone was detected only a few times. The chain links TRBV19 to TRBJ1-2, with D possibly being TRBD1 (5 bases). This CDR3 has 13 amino acids. V was pared by 6 bases and J by 2 bases, with 10 bases between. The V gene's germline CDR1 is LNHDA and CDR2 SQIVND (reference sequence). This CDR3 reads CASSPQGNYGYTF. The CDR3 DNA follows: TGTGCCAGTAGCCCCCAGGGAAACTATGGCTACACCTTC.

The rearrangement links TRBV9 to TRBJ2-3, with 9 bases that match TRBD1. The V segment lost 3 bases and the J segment 1 base; nucleotides outside the gene matches: 3. The CDR3 contains 15 residues. The V gene's germline CDR1 is SGDLS and CDR2 YYNGEE. CDR3 bases: TGTGCCAGCAGCGGCCGGGACAGGGGCACAGATACGCAGTATTTT. It encodes CASSGRDRGTDTQYF.

This sequence joins TRBV28 and TRBJ1-2, with D maybe TRBD1 (6 bases). This CDR3 spans 13 amino acids. Germline V gives CDR1 MDHEN, CDR2 SYDVKM. The CDR3 region is CSTGTLGNYGYTF. The DNA of the CDR3 is TGTTCGACAGGTACCCTAGGCAACTATGGCTACACCTTC.

The rearrangement joins TRBV11-3 to TRBJ2-3; TRBD2 is a possible D gene (6 bases). Looked up from germline, CDR1 is SGHNT and CDR2 is YENEEA. This CDR3 comprises 14 residues. Trimming took 3 bases from V and 6 from J, leaving 13 bases between them. CDR3 loop: CASSFRLGRDTQYF. CDR3 nucleotide sequence: TGTGCCAGCAGCTTCAGACTAGGAAGGGATACGCAGTATTTT.

The chain couples TRBV3-1 (or the pseudogene TRBV3-2) to TRBJ1-4, with D maybe TRBD1 (5 bases). Germline-derived CDR1 and CDR2 are LGHDT and YNNKEL (reference sequence). The CDR3 has 15 amino acids. The V end lost 4 bases, the J end lost 7 bases, and 16 bases lay between the germline ends. CDR3 sequence (DNA): TGTGCCAGCAGCCGTAGGGGATTGGGGGGTGAAAAACTGTTTTTT. Protein product: CASSRRGLGGEKLFF.

The chain employs TRBV27 and TRBJ2-1, with TRBD1 matching 7 bases. Germline lookup yields CDR1 MNHEY and CDR2 SMNVEV (reference sequence). CDR3 length: 15 amino acids. The trim removed 5 bases at V and 8 bases at J, leaving 12 bases unmatched. CDR3 coding DNA: TGTGCCAGCAGTCTCATAAGGGGACAGTTCGATGAGCAGTTCTTC. Translation gives CASSLIRGQFDEQFF.